These 6 T cell receptor beta chains originate from one sample sequenced in a study of regulatory T cells in long-lasting Graves disease. Construction of TCR beta libraries relied on iRepertoire HTBI primers and on Arm-PCR targeting CDR3 regions. TCRdb re-called the multiplex PCR reads through MiXCR, storing one row per CDR3 protein. The sample lists 550,000 to 600,000 distinct CDR3 sequences, around 16% occurring once. Time point in this sample: newly diagnosed GD, antithyroid drugs for less than 3 months. Isolated PBMC RNA provided the starting material for the TCR library. The same specimen was also included in a second study, on T cells in Graves' hyperthyroidism and ophthalmopathy.

The sample consisted of peripheral blood mononuclear cells (PBMCs), taken at new diagnosis, from a patient treated with antithyroid drugs. All receptors come from a man aged 18-30 years with Graves disease.

This clonotype was detected many times. This chain links TRBV7-9 with TRBJ2-3; 12 nucleotides align to TRBD2. Germline values: CDR1 SEHNR, CDR2 FQNEAQ (reference sequence). This CDR3 spans 16 amino acids. The trim removed 5 bases at V and 4 bases at J, leaving 7 bases unmatched. CDR3 in DNA: TGTGCCAGCAGCACCGGACTAGCGGGATGGGCAGATACGCAGTATTTT. This encodes CASSTGLAGWADTQYF.

This clonotype showed up just a few times. The V and J genes are TRBV7-6 and TRBJ2-7; tentatively, D is TRBD2 (6 bases). The V and J ends lost 5 bases and 2 bases respectively, with 16 bases between them. In germline, CDR1 is SGHVS, CDR2 FNYEAQ. The CDR3 runs to 15 residues. CDR3 DNA sequence: TGTGCCAGCAGCGCCCGCCCGGCGGGACCCTACGAGCAGTACTTC. Its translation: CASSARPAGPYEQYF.

In its sample, this clonotype was seen many times. The chain links TRBV12-3 or TRBV12-4 to TRBJ2-7; tentative D call: TRBD2 (6 bases). The CDR3 loop spans 15 amino acids. V shed 1 base and J shed 7 bases, with 17 bases lying between them. The CDR3 sequence is CASSLGGLGSWEQYF. The CDR3 nucleotides are TGTGCCAGCAGTTTAGGGGGACTGGGCTCGTGGGAGCAGTACTTC.

This clonotype was recorded many times. In nucleotides, the CDR3 is TGTGCCAGCAGCAGCACTAGCGACCCGTGGTTCACACAGCAGTTCTTC. Translating gives CASSSTSDPWFTQQFF. The chain combines TRBV12-3 or TRBV12-4 with TRBJ2-1, with TRBD2 matching over 7 bases. V lost 6 bases to trimming and J lost 11 bases; unmatched junction nucleotides: 19. CDR3 length equals 16 residues.

This clonotype has at least ten counts. This sequence joins TRBV2 and TRBJ1-2; 8 bases are shared with TRBD1. The CDR3 totals 13 residues. The germline V gene has CDR1 SNHLY and CDR2 FYNNEI. V gave up 8 bases and J gave up 8 bases; unmatched junction bases: 10. CDR3 sequence (DNA): TGTGCCAGCCCAAGACAGGGGTTAGCGGGCTACACCTTC. Protein product: CASPRQGLAGYTF.

At least ten counts were recorded for this clonotype. V is TRBV12-3 or TRBV12-4 and J is TRBJ1-5; D remains ambiguous. This CDR3 is built from 13 residues. V was trimmed by 2 bases and J by 5 bases, leaving 7 bases between them. CDR3 in DNA: TGTGCCAGCAGTTTAAGAATGGATCAGCCCCAGCATTTT. Its protein product is CASSLRMDQPQHF.